These 5 T cell receptor beta chains originate from one sample sequenced in a study of CD4 T cells in relation to SARS-CoV-2 and coronaviruses (dated by TCRdb to 2020 to 2022). CD4+ T cells from unexposed donors were collected before the COVID-19 pandemic (2011-2018). After more than nine days of culture, CD4+ T cells were isolated with the EasySep CD4+ T cell isolation kit. Libraries were prepared through the immunoSEQ multiplex PCR assay. Drawn from immuneACCESS, this table holds only the in-frame rearrangements with V and J called that TCRdb kept. Clones are partly lost; checked studies trace under half to an unresolved V gene and leave the rest unexplained. In all, the sample holds about 21,000 clones, and over 70% of those were seen once. The biggest ten clones account for about a sixth of the sample. Antigen specificity for these receptors is unknown. Material for sequencing was CD4+ T cells from PBMCs, cultured in vitro. These receptor sequences come from a human donor in good health.

V usage is TRBV14 and J usage is TRBJ1-3; D is uncertain. CDR1 is SGHDN and CDR2 is FVKESK in the germline V gene. There are 12 residues in the CDR3. V lost 2 bases and J 9 bases, leaving 8 bases between the germline ends. The CDR3 loop is CASSQRLGTIYF. CDR3 coding DNA: TGTGCCAGCAGCCAACGTCTCGGCACCATATATTTT.

This chain links TRBV9 with TRBJ2-7; D might be TRBD1 (6 bases). Per germline, CDR1 SGDLS and CDR2 YYNGEE. The V gene lost 3 bases and the J gene lost 0 bases, with 10 bases spanning the gap. This CDR3 has 14 amino acids. The CDR3 region has the DNA TGTGCCAGCAGCGGCCGGGACAACTCCTACGAGCAGTACTTC. Translating it yields CASSGRDNSYEQYF.

The rearrangement joins TRBV3-1 (or the pseudogene TRBV3-2) to TRBJ2-5; tentatively, D is TRBD1 or TRBD2 (6 bases each). CDR3 length: 15 amino acids. V lost 4 bases and J lost 2, with 14 bases in between. Germline V gene sequence: CDR1 LGHDT, CDR2 YNNKEL (reference sequence). CDR3 in DNA: TGTGCCAGCAGCCTGAGGGGGGCGCGGCAAGAGACCCAGTACTTC. Its translation is CASSLRGARQETQYF.

The sample holds a few counts of this clone. This rearrangement joins TRBV5-1 to TRBJ2-3; D unresolved. V was pared by 2 bases and J by 0 bases, with 7 bases between. Germline V lookup: CDR1 SGHRS, CDR2 YFSETQ. This CDR3 has 14 residues. The DNA of the CDR3 is TGCGCCAGCAGCTTTGGCCAGAGCACAGATACGCAGTATTTT. Encoded protein: CASSFGQSTDTQYF.

This chain connects TRBV6-5 to TRBJ2-3, with TRBD2 matching 11 bases. Trimming took 7 bases from V and 5 from J; bases not matched to a gene: 5. The germline V gene has CDR1 MNHEY and CDR2 SVGAGI. The CDR3 is 14 residues long. CDR3 in amino acids: CASNSGRAGDTQYF. The CDR3 DNA follows: TGTGCCAGCAATAGCGGGAGGGCCGGAGATACGCAGTATTTT.